This TCR beta chain was obtained from a study of shared clonotypes between healthy human individuals (dated by TCRdb to 2018 to 2021). Regarding the study in general: A couple of women and a few men aged 18 to 49 years were included in the cohort. To estimate repertoire size and how much clonotype sharing occurs between individuals, the study deeply sequenced the blood TCR repertoires of five or six healthy adults. Per donor, leukapheresis produced somewhere between about 0.94 and 9.5 billion PBMCs. To increase sequencing depth and limit assay-specific biases, TCR repertoire library preparation and sequencing were carried out by different laboratories using diverse techniques.

From the cysteine up to the phenylalanine, the CDR3 has a length of 14 residues. Left in the record is the CDR3 DNA by itself, 42 bases read in frame from the first base. CDR1 and CDR2 (MDHEN, SYDVKM) derive from the germline V gene. V is trimmed back by 10 bases and J by 5 bases, and the junction contains 8 bases that no gene match accounts for. Comments on this clone: Its antigen is unknown. No quality values exist for individual bases; no much larger clone is one base distant.

The donors were healthy, HIV-negative adults with no recently reported acute infections or vaccinations. Every donor was a Caucasian adult residing in Nashville, Tennessee, USA. For unsorted samples, 100 million or so PBMCs were counted, and genomic DNA was extracted using the QIAamp DNA Blood Mini kit. Blood was obtained by leukapheresis, after which PBMCs were separated by Ficoll-Histopaque density gradient centrifugation and cryopreserved in liquid nitrogen vapor phase. Overall study results and their limits: Only blood was sampled, and tissue TCR repertoires likely differ from those in blood. Because the study included a small number of donors, the genetic and exposure-history diversity represented was limited. Pairwise subsampling led to the expectation that sequencing depth would affect the degree of clonotype sharing among donors.

Using the deep immunoSEQ assay, multiplex PCR amplified TCR CDR3 regions from genomic DNA. For each cell subset, the extracted genomic DNA was distributed evenly across all wells of several immunoSEQ 96-well plates, and each plate served as one replicate. For unsorted PBMC, approximately 310 ng genomic DNA, equal to approximately 30,000 T cell genomes, was loaded into each replicate PCR. Ten immunoSEQ deep assay plates were used to sequence unsorted PBMC genomic DNA. Purified libraries were quantified with a Qubit 3.0 fluorometer, sized on a Bioanalyzer 2100, and re-quantified with the KAPA Library Quantification kit. A separate single-read 150-cycle Illumina NextSeq 550 flow cell was used to sequence each immunoSEQ 96-well plate. The published analysis was carried out like this. Because the immunoSEQ output held only junctional sequences and lacked quality scores, the filtering could not match the filtering applied to full-length reads. To assign V/J genes and CDR3, sequences were annotated using PyIR, a Python wrapper for IgBLAST v1.9, with IMGT germline references. Reads with weak V/J assignments (E-value above 1e-6), missing CDR3, stop codons, out-of-frame junctions, or ambiguous translated residues were removed. V3J clonotypes were defined as sequences sharing an identical inferred V gene, J gene, and CDR3 amino acid sequence. Percentage overlap between repertoires was computed as shared unique clonotypes divided by the size of the smaller repertoire. Three approaches were used to assess repertoire richness: RTK rarefaction, the Chao1 estimator, and Recon v2.1 estimates of unobserved clonotypes. TCRdb mirrors the immuneACCESS table, restricted to in-frame sequences. Some clones are absent from its copies; in checked studies, under half trace to an unresolved V gene, and the reason for the others is unknown. V, J and clone size derive from that table, while D and trimming were established from the DNA sequence. Here the sample has roughly 490,000 clones; over 65% occur a single time. The ten biggest clones cover roughly 13% of the sample.

This clonotype was obtained from a woman in her 40s in good health. Some clones in this sample may be carry-over from other donors' samples. The sequenced sample consisted of PBMCs. The V and J segments used are TRBV28 and TRBJ2-1; TRBD1 agrees with 10 junctional bases. The CDR3 here reads CATTGGYSNNEQFF. The DNA sequence is given as TGTGCCACGACAGGGGGCTATTCGAACAATGAGCAGTTCTTC.